The rows below give T cell receptor beta chains drawn from one sample of a study of T-cell reconstitution after alpha-beta-depleted transplantation in children. From the PCR reads, TCRdb called clonotypes with MiXCR, one entry per CDR3 protein. In the table there are around 100,000 distinct CDR3 sequences, 10% of which are singletons. The starting material was PBMCs, obtained before TCRalphabeta/CD19-depleted stem cell transplant. These receptors originate from a boy younger than 10 with acute lymphoblastic leukemia, due to receive a stem cell transplant. CDR3s include the opening cysteine and the closing phenylalanine or tryptophan. D genes are given only for firm matches. Clone size is not always given. Where it is, it says once, few, many or a class for expanded clones.

J: TRBJ2-1; D: -; size: many; V: TRBV24-1; DNA: TGTGCCACCAGTGACCCCGGGACGGGGAGTTACAATGAGCAGTTCTTC; CDR3: CATSDPGTGSYNEQFF
J: TRBJ2-7; D: -; size: few; V: TRBV7-2; DNA: TGTGCCAGCAGCTTTCACTACGAGCAGTACTTC; CDR3: CASSFHYEQYF
J: TRBJ1-5; D: -; size: few; V: TRBV4-1; DNA: TGCGCCAGCAGCCAAGAAATGCAGGGTTTCAATCAGCCCCAGCATTTT; CDR3: CASSQEMQGFNQPQHF
J: TRBJ2-6; D: -; size: many; V: TRBV12-3/TRBV12-4; DNA: TGTGCCAGCAGTTTAGGTGCAGGCTCTGGGGCCAACGTCCTGACTTTC; CDR3: CASSLGAGSGANVLTF
J: TRBJ2-5; D: TRBD2; size: few; V: TRBV5-8; DNA: TGTGCCAGCAGCTTGTTAGCGGGAGGCCCAGGGACCCAGTACTTC; CDR3: CASSLLAGGPGTQYF
J: TRBJ2-7; D: TRBD1; size: -; V: TRBV7-9; DNA: TGTGCCAGCAGCGGACAGGGTGCCTCCTACGAGCAGTACTTC; CDR3: CASSGQGASYEQYF
J: TRBJ2-1; D: TRBD2; size: -; V: TRBV5-1; DNA: TGCGCCAGCAGGTGGACTAGCGGGAGTCCGAATAGGAATGAGCAGTTCTTC; CDR3: CASRWTSGSPNRNEQFF
J: TRBJ2-7; D: TRBD2; size: many; V: TRBV7-2; DNA: TGTGCCAGCAGCTTCTTAGCGGGAGGGTCCTACGAGCAGTACTTC; CDR3: CASSFLAGGSYEQYF
J: TRBJ1-2; D: -; size: few; V: TRBV10-3; DNA: TGTGCCATCGGCGCGGGTGACTATGGCTACACCTTC; CDR3: CAIGAGDYGYTF
J: TRBJ2-7; D: TRBD2; size: -; V: TRBV20-1; DNA: TGCAGTGCTAGAGCGACTCCGGGACTAGCGGATGAGCAGTACTTC; CDR3: CSARATPGLADEQYF
J: TRBJ2-7; D: TRBD2; size: -; V: TRBV12-3/TRBV12-4; DNA: TGTACCAGCAGTCCTGTTGGGACTACAACTAGCGGGATAATTGAGCAGTACTTC; CDR3: CTSSPVGTTTSGIIEQYF
J: TRBJ2-7; D: -; size: many; V: TRBV7-9; DNA: TGTGCCAGCAGCGTGGACAGCTACGAGCAGTACTTC; CDR3: CASSVDSYEQYF
J: TRBJ2-2; D: -; size: few; V: TRBV7-8; DNA: TGTGCCAGCTGTTGGGCGGTCCAGAACACCGGGGAGCTGTTTTTT; CDR3: CASCWAVQNTGELFF
J: TRBJ2-1; D: TRBD2; size: few; V: TRBV5-5; DNA: TGTGCCAGCAGCTTGGTAGTAGGCGGGAGTAGGTATGAGCAGTTCTTC; CDR3: CASSLVVGGSRYEQFF
J: TRBJ2-1; D: TRBD2; size: few; V: TRBV6-5; DNA: TGTGCCAGCAGTTACTCGATCCCCGGGACTAGCGGGAGGGCGGATGAGCAGTTCTTC; CDR3: CASSYSIPGTSGRADEQFF
J: TRBJ2-6; D: -; size: many; V: TRBV7-2; DNA: TGTGCCAGCAGCTTTTCAGGTAGCTCTGGGGCCAACGTCCTGACTTTC; CDR3: CASSFSGSSGANVLTF
J: TRBJ2-1; D: -; size: -; V: TRBV7-6; DNA: TGTGCCAGCAGCTTAGAGGGACCCGGGTTCTTC; CDR3: CASSLEGPGFF